These 2 T cell receptor beta chains came from one sample sequenced in a study of T cell responses to AZD1222 COVID-19 vaccine (dated by TCRdb to about 2021). Libraries were built with the immunoSEQ multiplex PCR assay. Sourced from immuneACCESS, this table was stored by TCRdb with only in-frame sequences that have V and J called. A share of the clones is absent; for the studies checked, an unresolved V gene accounts for under half, and the remainder has no known explanation. The sample profile shows nearly 90,000 clones; 89% of them were found once. Of the sample, more than 5% falls within the top ten clones. The meaning of the sample's time point label: about 28 days (+/-7) after the second vaccine dose. The sequenced sample was peripheral blood, obtained 28 days after the second AZD1222 dose. These receptors were collected from an adult who received the AZD1222 COVID-19 vaccine.

The chain combines TRBV18 with TRBJ1-2; no reliable D call. Germline V gene lookup returns CDR1 KGHSH and CDR2 LQKENI. The CDR3 loop spans 14 amino acids. V was shortened by 2 bases and J by 2 bases, with 9 bases between the two germline ends. CDR3 protein: CASSPETSNYGYTF. CDR3 nucleotide sequence: TGTGCCAGCTCACCAGAAACAAGCAACTATGGCTACACCTTC.

This clone showed up just once. J is TRBJ2-5 and V is TRBV5-1; D may match TRBD1 or TRBD2 (7 bases each). The CDR3 length is 15 residues. With 4 bases removed from V and 5 bases from J, the gap between germline ends came to 18 bases. CDR1 and CDR2 from the germline V gene are SGHRS and YFSETQ. Here the CDR3 reads CASSQGDYGRETQYF. Here the CDR3 DNA reads TGCGCCAGCAGCCAGGGGGACTACGGGCGCGAGACCCAGTACTTC.